A selection of T cell receptor beta chains follows, all from one sample in a study of blood T cells in healthy people across ages. TCRdb independently ran MiXCR on the 5' RACE reads; one entry per CDR3 protein. The sample consists of about 800,000 distinct CDR3 sequences, approximately 25% of them appearing once. These same data were also listed under a study on T cells of mothers and their children.

The specimen was blood. The receptors were sampled from a boy aged 10-17 years in good health. Each CDR3 is given with its conserved first and last residue. D genes are given only for firm matches. The size entry is marked missing in some rows and otherwise reads once, few, many or a size class.

NA	TRBJ2-7	few	TRBV12-3/TRBV12-4	TGTGCCAGCAGTTTGGAGGCTGGGGGCGGCCACGAGCAGTACTTC	CASSLEAGGGHEQYF
TRBD1	TRBJ2-3	once	TRBV7-2	TGTGCCAGCAGCGCCCTGGGACAGCTAACTAGCACAGATACGCAGTATTTT	CASSALGQLTSTDTQYF
NA	TRBJ2-4	few	TRBV20-1	TGCAGTGCTAGAGACAGGGAATCCAAAAACATTCAGTACTTC	CSARDRESKNIQYF
NA	TRBJ1-1	NA	TRBV29-1	TGCAGCGTTGTTGGCAGGGATATGAACACTGAAGCTTTCTTT	CSVVGRDMNTEAFF
NA	TRBJ1-2	once	TRBV12-3/TRBV12-4	TGTGCCAGCAGTTCGAGTACTAACTATGGCTACACCTTC	CASSSSTNYGYTF
NA	TRBJ2-7	NA	TRBV15	TGTGCCACCAGCAGAGAGCGGGTCGAGCGCGAGCAGTACTTC	CATSRERVEREQYF
NA	TRBJ2-5	few	TRBV4-3	TGCGCCAGCAGCCATCTGAGGGGGGAGACCCAGTACTTC	CASSHLRGETQYF
NA	TRBJ2-7	few	TRBV30	TGTGCCTGGAGTAAGGGACTGAGCTCCTACGAGCAGTACTTC	CAWSKGLSSYEQYF
TRBD1	TRBJ2-5	few	TRBV20-1	TGCAGTGCAAAACAGGGGGCGAGAGAGACCCAGTACTTC	CSAKQGARETQYF
NA	TRBJ1-2	NA	TRBV5-5	TGTGCCAGCAGCTTGGGACAGAGCTACACCTTC	CASSLGQSYTF
NA	TRBJ2-1	few	TRBV9	TGTGCCAGCAGCCCAACCCCTAGCAATGAGCAGTTCTTC	CASSPTPSNEQFF
TRBD2	TRBJ2-5	NA	TRBV28	TGTGCCAGCAGTTTAAGTGGGAGGGCCAGGGAGACCCAGTACTTC	CASSLSGRARETQYF
NA	TRBJ1-4	NA	TRBV7-2	TGTGCCAGCAGCTTGTTGGGGACAAGCTTAGGTGAAAAACTGTTTTTT	CASSLLGTSLGEKLFF
TRBD1	TRBJ2-2	few	TRBV5-4	TGTGCCAGCAGCACCGGGACAGGGTTTAACACCGGGGAGCTGTTTTTT	CASSTGTGFNTGELFF
TRBD2	TRBJ2-7	many	TRBV27	TGTGCCAGCAGTTCCGCGGGAGGGTTTTACGAGCAGTACTTC	CASSSAGGFYEQYF
TRBD1	TRBJ2-6	many	TRBV4-3	TGCGCCAGCAGCCAAGATCAGGGGGCTGGGGCCAACGTCCTGACTTTC	CASSQDQGAGANVLTF
NA	TRBJ2-3	many	TRBV6-4	TGTGCCAGCAGTGACCGGGGCAGCACAGATACGCAGTATTTT	CASSDRGSTDTQYF
NA	TRBJ2-5	NA	TRBV2	TGTGCCAGCAGTGATCCCTGGACCCAGTACTTC	CASSDPWTQYF
NA	TRBJ2-1	few	TRBV9	TGTGCCAGCAGCGTTGGATGGGGCCTCTACAATGAGCAGTTCTTC	CASSVGWGLYNEQFF
TRBD1	TRBJ2-7	few	TRBV7-9	TGTGCCAGCAGCGCGGGGGACAGGGGTTCCTACGAGCAGTACTTC	CASSAGDRGSYEQYF
TRBD1	TRBJ1-1	few	TRBV12-3/TRBV12-4	TGTGCCAGCAGTCCCGACGGACAGGGCGGAAGGACTGAAGCTTTCTTT	CASSPDGQGGRTEAFF
TRBD1	TRBJ2-7	NA	TRBV7-9	TGTGCCAGCAGCCCCACAGGGACAGGGATCTCCTACGAGCAGTACTTC	CASSPTGTGISYEQYF
TRBD1	TRBJ2-7	NA	TRBV5-1	TGCGCCAGCAGCGTGTCGGGGACAGGCCCTTTAAATGAAGCCTACGAGCAGTACTTC	CASSVSGTGPLNEAYEQYF
NA	TRBJ1-1	NA	TRBV21-1	TGTGCCAGCAGCAAGGGGGAGGGGCCGGGATGCATGAACACTGAAGCTTTCTTT	CASSKGEGPGCMNTEAFF
TRBD1	TRBJ1-5	NA	TRBV20-1	TGCAGTGCTACCCGGACAGGGAACAATCAGCCCCAGCATTTT	CSATRTGNNQPQHF
TRBD1	TRBJ1-4	NA	TRBV7-8	TGTGCCAGCAGCTCGACCCCGGGACAGGGGGACGAAAAACTGTTTTTT	CASSSTPGQGDEKLFF
NA	TRBJ2-5	few	TRBV11-2	TGTGCCAGCAGCTTAGATATGGTTCCAGAGACCCAGTACTTC	CASSLDMVPETQYF
NA	TRBJ2-7	NA	TRBV29-1	TGCAGCGTTGAAGAGACAGGCGTGGAGAACTACGAGCAGTACTTC	CSVEETGVENYEQYF
NA	TRBJ2-3	few	TRBV20-1	TGCAGTGGTGGGGGGAGCACAGATACGCAGTATTTT	CSGGGSTDTQYF
NA	TRBJ2-5	NA	TRBV20-1	TGCAGTGCTAGTTTGGCAGGGAACCGCCAAGAGACCCAGTACTTC	CSASLAGNRQETQYF
TRBD1	TRBJ1-2	few	TRBV28	TGTGCCAGCAGGCCACAGGGGGCATGGGGCTACACCTTC	CASRPQGAWGYTF
NA	TRBJ2-1	NA	TRBV20-1	TGCAGCTCTAAGAAAAGTCTGGGGGAGCAGTTCTTC	CSSKKSLGEQFF
NA	TRBJ1-3	NA	TRBV4-1	TGCGCCAGCAGCCAACGGTCCAGTTCCTCTGGAAACACCATATATTTT	CASSQRSSSSGNTIYF
NA	TRBJ2-7	NA	TRBV20-1	TGCAGTGCACTAGACAGTTTCTCCTACGAGCAGTACTTC	CSALDSFSYEQYF
TRBD2	TRBJ2-3	few	TRBV5-1	TGCGCCAGCAGCTTGGGGGCTAGCGGGATCGGAGATACGCAGTATTTT	CASSLGASGIGDTQYF
NA	TRBJ2-1	few	TRBV27	TGTGCCAGCAGTTTGGTCGGGACCGCCATTTCCTACAATGAGCAGTTCTTC	CASSLVGTAISYNEQFF
NA	TRBJ2-5	NA	TRBV28	TGTGCCAGCAGTATACAGGGTTATCAAGAGACCCGGTACTTC	CASSIQGYQETRYF
TRBD2	TRBJ2-7	few	TRBV20-1	TGCAGTGCTAGCCCCCTAGCGGGATTAATCTACGAGCAGTACTTC	CSASPLAGLIYEQYF
NA	TRBJ2-7	NA	TRBV20-1	TGCAGTGCTAGGGGCGTTATTAAGTACGAGCAGTACTTC	CSARGVIKYEQYF
TRBD2	TRBJ2-1	few	TRBV4-3	TGCGCCAGCAGCCAAGATCATGCCGGGGGGGAGTTGAATGAGCAGTTCTTC	CASSQDHAGGELNEQFF
NA	TRBJ1-1	NA	TRBV28	TGTGCCAGCAGTTCCCCTCGGATGGACAGCGACACTGAAGCTTTCTTT	CASSSPRMDSDTEAFF
NA	TRBJ1-4	NA	TRBV9	TGTGCCAGCAGCGTAGGGGAAGATACCAGAACTAATGAAAAACTGTTTTTT	CASSVGEDTRTNEKLFF
NA	TRBJ2-5	NA	TRBV3-1	TGTGCCAGCAGCCTATATCAGGTGACCGAAGAGACCCAGTACTTC	CASSLYQVTEETQYF
NA	TRBJ2-1	many	TRBV12-3/TRBV12-4	TGTGCCAGCAGCCCAGGGAGTAATGAGCAGTTCTTC	CASSPGSNEQFF
TRBD1	TRBJ1-2	NA	TRBV7-9	TGTGCCAGCAGTCCTAGGACAGGGAAGATTGACTATGGCTACACCTTC	CASSPRTGKIDYGYTF
TRBD2	TRBJ2-7	NA	TRBV6-4	TGTGGGGCGGGGGACTCCTACGAGCAGTACTTC	CGAGDSYEQYF
NA	TRBJ1-5	many	TRBV7-9	TGTGCCAGCAGCTTTGGTCTCCAGCCCCAGCATTTT	CASSFGLQPQHF